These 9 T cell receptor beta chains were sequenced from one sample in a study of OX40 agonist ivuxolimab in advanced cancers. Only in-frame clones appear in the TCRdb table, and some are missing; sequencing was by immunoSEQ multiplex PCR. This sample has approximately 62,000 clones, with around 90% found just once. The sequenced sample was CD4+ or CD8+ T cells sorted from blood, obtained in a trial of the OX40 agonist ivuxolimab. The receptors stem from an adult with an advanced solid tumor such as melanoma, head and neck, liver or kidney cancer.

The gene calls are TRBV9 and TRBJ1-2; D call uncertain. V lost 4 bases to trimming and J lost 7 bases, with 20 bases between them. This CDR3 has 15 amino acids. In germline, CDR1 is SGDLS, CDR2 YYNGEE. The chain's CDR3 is CASSSAGRETFGYTF. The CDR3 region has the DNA TGTGCCAGCAGCTCCGCCGGGAGAGAAACGTTTGGCTACACCTTC.

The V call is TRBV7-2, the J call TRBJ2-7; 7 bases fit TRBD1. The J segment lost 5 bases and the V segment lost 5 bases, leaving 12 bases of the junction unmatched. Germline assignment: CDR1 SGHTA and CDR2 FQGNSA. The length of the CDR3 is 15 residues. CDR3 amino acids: CASSPRQGGLDEQYF. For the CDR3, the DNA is TGTGCCAGCAGCCCCCGACAGGGCGGTTTGGACGAGCAGTACTTC.

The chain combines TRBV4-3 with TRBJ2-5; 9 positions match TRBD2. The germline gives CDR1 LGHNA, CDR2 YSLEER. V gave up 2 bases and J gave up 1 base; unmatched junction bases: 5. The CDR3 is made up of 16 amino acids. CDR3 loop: CASSQRRGRVQETQYF. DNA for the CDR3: TGCGCCAGCAGCCAACGGCGCGGGAGGGTCCAAGAGACCCAGTACTTC.

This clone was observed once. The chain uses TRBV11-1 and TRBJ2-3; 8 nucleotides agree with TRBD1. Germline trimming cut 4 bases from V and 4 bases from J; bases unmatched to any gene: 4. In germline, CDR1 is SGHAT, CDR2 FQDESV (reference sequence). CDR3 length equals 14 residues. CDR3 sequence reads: CASSYGQGADTQYF. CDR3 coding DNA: TGTGCCAGCAGCTACGGACAGGGCGCAGATACGCAGTATTTT.

CDR3 nucleotides: TGTGCCAGTAGTATCGCCGGGACTGAACCCTACGAGCAGTACTTC. Protein sequence: CASSIAGTEPYEQYF. The rearrangement joins TRBV19 to TRBJ2-7; possibly TRBD2 for D (6 bases). Trimming removed 3 bases at V and 2 bases at J, with 14 bases between. Per the germline V gene, CDR1 is LNHDA and CDR2 is SQIVND (reference sequence). There are 15 residues in the CDR3.

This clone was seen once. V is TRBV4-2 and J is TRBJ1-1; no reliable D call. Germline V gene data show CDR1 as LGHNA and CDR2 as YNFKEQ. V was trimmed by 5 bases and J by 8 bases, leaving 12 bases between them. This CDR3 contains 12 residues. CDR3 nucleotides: TGTGCCAGCAGCTCTGCTACGGGAGAAGCTTTCTTT. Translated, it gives CASSSATGEAFF.

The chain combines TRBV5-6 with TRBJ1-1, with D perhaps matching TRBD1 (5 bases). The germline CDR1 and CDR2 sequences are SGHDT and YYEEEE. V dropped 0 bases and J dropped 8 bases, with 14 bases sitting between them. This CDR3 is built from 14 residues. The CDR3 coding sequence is TGTGCCAGCAGCTTGGAGTATGGGGCAGCAGAAGCTTTCTTT. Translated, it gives CASSLEYGAAEAFF. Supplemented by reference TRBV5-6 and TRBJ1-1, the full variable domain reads DAGVTQSPTHLIKTRGQQVTLRCSPKSGHDTVSWYQQALGQGPQFIFQYYEEEERQRGNFPDRFSGHQFPNYSSELNVNALLLGDSALYLCASSLEYGAAEAFFGQGTRLTVV.

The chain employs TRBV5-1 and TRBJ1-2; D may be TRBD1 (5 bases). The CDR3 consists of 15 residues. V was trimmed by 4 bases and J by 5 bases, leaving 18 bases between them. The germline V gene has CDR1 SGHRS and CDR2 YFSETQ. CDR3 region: CASSAGTVKGYGYTF. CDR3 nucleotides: TGCGCCAGCAGCGCCGGGACGGTCAAGGGGTATGGCTACACCTTC.

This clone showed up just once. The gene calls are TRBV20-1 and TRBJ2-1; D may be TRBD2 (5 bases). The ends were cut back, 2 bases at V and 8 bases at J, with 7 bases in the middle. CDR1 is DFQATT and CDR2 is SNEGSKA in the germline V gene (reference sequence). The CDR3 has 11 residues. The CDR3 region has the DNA TGCAGTGCTAGAAAGAGGGATGAGCAGTTCTTC. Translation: CSARKRDEQFF.